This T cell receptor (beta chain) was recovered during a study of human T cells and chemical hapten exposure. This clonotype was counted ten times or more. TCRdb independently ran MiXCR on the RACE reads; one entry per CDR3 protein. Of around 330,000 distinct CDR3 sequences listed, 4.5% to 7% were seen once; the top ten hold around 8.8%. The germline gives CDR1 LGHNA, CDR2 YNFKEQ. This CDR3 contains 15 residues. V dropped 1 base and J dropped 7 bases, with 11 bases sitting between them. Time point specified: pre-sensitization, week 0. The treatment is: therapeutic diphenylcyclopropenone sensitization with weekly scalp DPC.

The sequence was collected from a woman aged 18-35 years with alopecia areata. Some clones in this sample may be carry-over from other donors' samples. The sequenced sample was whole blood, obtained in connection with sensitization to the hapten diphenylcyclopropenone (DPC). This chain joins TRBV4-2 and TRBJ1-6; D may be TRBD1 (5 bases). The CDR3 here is CASSQAGTVNSPLHF. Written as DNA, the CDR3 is TGTGCCAGCAGCCAAGCCGGGACGGTAAATTCACCCCTCCACTTT.